Below, 13 T cell receptor beta chains from the same sample are listed, as sequenced in a study of tumor and adjacent non-tumor tissue in lung cancer. This sample's RNA came from whole unsorted tissue. TCRbeta libraries were built with three rounds of nested PCR, modified from ARM-PCR. TCRdb re-called the multiplex PCR reads through MiXCR, storing one row per CDR3 protein. The table shows about 110,000 distinct CDR3 sequences, with over 75% occurring only once. Sequencing input: lung tumor tissue. These receptor sequences come from a man aged 70-80 years with non-small cell lung cancer.

About this clonotype: One end of the junction fails to match germline, which may point to a read error. The J gene is TRBJ2-3, the V gene TRBV11-3; a possible D gene is TRBD2 (5 bases). This CDR3 is built from 15 residues. Germline CDR1 is SGHNT and CDR2 is YENEEA. The CDR3 bases are TGTGCCAGCACCCGTCGGGAAATAAGCACACATACGCAATATTTT. Translated, it gives CASTRREISTHTQYF.

A remark on this clonotype: At one end the junction does not follow the germline gene, possibly because of a read error. The chain links TRBV6-1 to TRBJ1-4; TRBD1 agrees at 9 bases. CDR3 length: 16 amino acids. Germline V gene lookup returns CDR1 MNHNS and CDR2 SASEGT. The CDR3 nucleotides are TGTGCCAGCAGTTATGCCACAGGGGGCTTAGAGGAAAGACTGTTTTTT. Translating gives CASSYATGGLEERLFF.

Notes on this clonotype: At one end the junction does not follow the germline gene, possibly because of a read error. This chain links TRBV4-2 with TRBJ2-1; possibly TRBD2 for D (7 bases). The CDR3 covers 18 residues. Germline loops: CDR1 LGHNA, CDR2 YNFKEQ. The CDR3 loop reads CASSQRTEGLSVYNEQFF. For the CDR3, the DNA is TGTGCCAGCAGCCAAAGGACAGAGGGACTATCGGTCTACAATGAACAGTTCTTC.

A word on this clonotype: One junction end disagrees with the germline gene, perhaps due to a read error. The chain recombines TRBV5-6 with TRBJ2-7, with D possibly matching TRBD2 (6 bases). The germline gives CDR1 SGHDT, CDR2 YYEEEE. The CDR3 spans 10 residues. CDR3 residues: CGSTMGGQYF. The DNA for the CDR3 is TGTGGCAGCACCATGGGGGGGCAGTACTTC.

As concerns this clonotype: The CDR3 does not close with the conserved phenylalanine or tryptophan, likely indicating a read error. Because the CDR3's place on the DNA is in doubt, the DNA is left out and the CDR3 is given as listed by TCRdb. V gene TRBV7-6 combines with J gene TRBJ1-4. Looked up from germline, CDR1 is SGHVS and CDR2 is FNYEAQ. Both ends counted, the CDR3 spans 12 residues. The CDR3 region is CASSSHRGRMFY.

This sequence joins TRBV20-1 and TRBJ2-5; no clear D. Germline assignment: CDR1 DFQATT and CDR2 SNEGSKA (reference sequence). The CDR3 spans 15 residues. V lost 2 bases to trimming and J lost 5 bases, with 18 bases between them. CDR3 nucleotide sequence: TGCAGTGCTAGATCCTTTACCCTCGCCGGGGAGACCCAGTACTTC. This codes for CSARSFTLAGETQYF.

Concerning this clonotype: The missing conserved phenylalanine or tryptophan at the end of this CDR3 makes a read error likely. The CDR3 coding sequence is TGTGCCAGTAACTTAGATCCCACGGGGGGCAGGGGTGAGCAGTTCCTC. Its protein is CASNLDPTGGRGEQFL. The chain employs TRBV11-3 and TRBJ2-1; the D gene is possibly TRBD2 (7 bases). Germline loops: CDR1 SGHNT, CDR2 YENEEA. This CDR3 has 16 residues. Trimming took 9 bases from V and 9 from J, leaving 27 bases between them.

For this clonotype: One end of the junction is discordant with germline, which a read error may explain. V usage is TRBV12-3 or TRBV12-4 and J usage is TRBJ2-7, with 9 bases matching TRBD1. The length of the CDR3 is 14 residues. This CDR3 reads CASSLRDRVYERYF. In DNA form, the CDR3 reads TGTGCCAGCAGTTTAAGGGACAGGGTCTACGAGCGGTACTTC.

This clonotype was found a few times. Its ends do not fully match the called genes, so a read error is possible. The V call is TRBV7-9, the J call TRBJ1-3; D remains ambiguous. This CDR3 contains 16 residues. The germline CDR1 and CDR2 sequences are SEHNR and FQNEAQ (reference sequence). CDR3 sequence (DNA): TGTGCCAGCAACTTAATGAGGGCATTCTCTGGAGACACCATATATTTT. Its protein is CASNLMRAFSGDTIYF.

On this clonotype: The CDR3 ends on some other residue instead of the conserved phenylalanine or tryptophan, so this is likely a read error. The chain is built from TRBV12-3 or TRBV12-4 and TRBJ2-3, with a tentative D call TRBD2 (6 bases). Trimming removed 7 bases at V and 3 bases at J, with 11 bases between. The CDR3 covers 13 residues. CDR3 amino acids: CASMPTSTDTQYS. CDR3 nucleotide sequence: TGTGCCAGCATGCCGACTAGTACAGATACGCAGTATTCT.

This chain links TRBV6-1 with TRBJ1-1; D gene unclear. The CDR3 loop spans 14 amino acids. The V gene's germline CDR1 is MNHNS and CDR2 SASEGT. The V end was cut by 5 bases, the J end by 11 bases, with 21 bases between. CDR3: CASSLRNGHTDAFF. The CDR3 nucleotides read TGTGCCAGCAGTTTAAGGAACGGGCACACCGATGCTTTCTTT.

As to this clonotype: Because it lacks the conserved phenylalanine or tryptophan at the end, this CDR3 is likely a read error. The gene calls are TRBV4-3 and TRBJ2-1, with D possibly matching TRBD2 (5 bases). The ends were cut back, 3 bases at V and 5 bases at J, with 17 bases in the middle. The CDR3 covers 16 residues. Germline CDR1 and CDR2: LGHNA and YSLEER. CDR3: CASSHDSRDQDNEQFL. The CDR3, as DNA: TGCGCCAGCAGCCATGATTCCCGGGATCAGGACAATGAGCAGTTCTTA.

Concerning this clonotype: A read error may account for a junction end that differs from germline. The CDR3 loop reads CASSQAGGVGQETQCF. The CDR3 DNA sequence: TGCGCCAGCAGCCAAGCCGGAGGGGTGGGGCAAGAGACCCAGTGTTTC. The V gene is TRBV4-3, the J gene TRBJ2-5, with a possible D match to TRBD2 (6 bases). CDR1 is LGHNA and CDR2 is YSLEER in the germline V gene. This CDR3 spans 16 amino acids.